The 16 T cell receptor beta chains in this list originate from one sample, sequenced in a study of follicular helper T cells after annual influenza vaccination. Sequencing was performed with immunoSEQ multiplex PCR; in TCRdb, only in-frame clones are kept and a portion is missing. The sample lists 10,000 to 15,000 clones; roughly three quarters were seen once. Time point noted: 2014-2015 season, pre-vaccination. Source: CXCR5- memory CD4+ T cells sorted from blood, taken on the day of influenza vaccination. The receptors originated from an adult who received the influenza vaccine.

This clone has just a few counts. J is TRBJ2-7 and V is TRBV5-4; D possibly uses TRBD1 or TRBD2 (5 bases each). The CDR3 totals 14 residues. CDR1 is SGHNT and CDR2 is YYREEE in the germline V gene (reference sequence). V was clipped by 4 bases and J by 1 base, with 12 bases between them. The CDR3 here is CASSRGASSYEQYF. The DNA of the CDR3 is TGTGCCAGCAGCCGGGGCGCAAGTTCCTACGAGCAGTACTTC. The whole variable domain, filled in from reference TRBV5-4 and TRBJ2-7, reads ETGVTQSPTHLIKTRGQQVTLRCSSQSGHNTVSWYQQALGQGPQFIFQYYREEENGRGNFPPRFSGLQFPNYSSELNVNALELDDSALYLCASSRGASSYEQYFGPGTRLTVT.

This chain links TRBV27 with TRBJ2-1, with 10 bases matching TRBD1. CDR1 and CDR2 (germline): MNHEY, SMNVEV (reference sequence). The CDR3 totals 15 residues. Trimming at V came to 4 bases and at J to 7 bases, leaving 7 bases not matched to a gene. The CDR3 loop reads CASSSPGQGKNEQFF. The CDR3 nucleotides read TGTGCCAGCAGTTCTCCGGGACAGGGGAAAAATGAGCAGTTCTTC.

CDR3 nucleotides: TGCGCCAGCAGCATCGCAGGGGGCGGGGGCTACACCTTC. Protein: CASSIAGGGGYTF. The rearrangement links TRBV5-1 to TRBJ1-2; TRBD1 agrees at 8 bases. The germline V gene has CDR1 SGHRS and CDR2 YFSETQ. V gave up 4 bases and J gave up 8 bases; unmatched junction bases: 7. The CDR3 covers 13 residues.

V is TRBV20-1 and J is TRBJ2-5; D ambiguous. Germline CDR1 is DFQATT and CDR2 is SNEGSKA (reference sequence). Trimming took off 6 bases at V and 5 bases at J, with 10 bases between the two ends. The CDR3 totals 11 residues. The CDR3 DNA reads TGCAGTGCGTATGTGGGGGAGACCCAGTACTTC. It is translated as CSAYVGETQYF.

This chain connects TRBV7-2 to TRBJ2-1; TRBD2 matches 7 bases. The J segment lost 4 bases and the V segment lost 6 bases, leaving 9 bases of the junction unmatched. The CDR3 is 15 amino acids. Germline V gives CDR1 SGHTA, CDR2 FQGNSA. The CDR3 protein is CASSFTSGEYNEQFF. In DNA form, the CDR3 reads TGTGCCAGCAGTTTCACCAGCGGGGAATACAATGAGCAGTTCTTC.

This clone was observed a few times. The rearrangement uses TRBV10-3 and TRBJ1-2; possible D gene TRBD1, 5 bases. V lost 2 bases to trimming and J lost 8 bases, with 12 bases between them. This CDR3 has 13 residues. Germline CDR1 ENHRY, CDR2 SYGVKD. CDR3 sequence reads: CAISERAGQGYTF. The CDR3 DNA reads as TGTGCCATCAGTGAGAGGGCAGGGCAAGGCTACACCTTC.

V gene TRBV5-1 combines with J gene TRBJ2-3; 12 bases fit TRBD2. This CDR3 region has 20 residues. In germline, CDR1 is SGHRS, CDR2 YFSETQ. The V segment lost 4 bases and the J segment 4 bases; nucleotides outside the gene matches: 19. The CDR3 loop reads CASSTFGASGGARNADTQYF. As DNA, the CDR3 is TGCGCCAGCAGCACCTTCGGAGCTAGCGGGGGGGCCAGAAATGCAGATACGCAGTATTTT.

V usage is TRBV29-1 and J usage is TRBJ2-7, with 7 bases aligning to TRBD2. Trimming cost V 8 bases and J 4 bases; bases outside gene matches: 11. This CDR3 comprises 13 residues. From germline, CDR1 is SQVTM and CDR2 ANQGSEA. The DNA for the CDR3 is TGCAGCCCCCGACGGGGGGATAAGTACGAGCAGTACTTC. Its translation is CSPRRGDKYEQYF.

The chain combines TRBV4-1 with TRBJ2-3; D is undetermined. V shed 4 bases and J shed 0 bases, with 11 bases lying between them. CDR1 MGHRA and CDR2 YSYEKL come from the germline V gene. This CDR3 has 15 residues. CDR3 residues: CASSPLSLSTDTQYF. For the CDR3, the DNA is TGCGCCAGCAGCCCGCTCTCGCTAAGCACAGATACGCAGTATTTT.

The gene calls are TRBV5-4 and TRBJ2-1; TRBD1 matches at 7 bases. The germline CDR1 and CDR2 sequences are SGHNT and YYREEE (reference sequence). This CDR3 has 14 residues. Unmatched junction bases numbered 5, after V lost 1 base and J lost 7 bases. CDR3 in DNA: TGTGCCAGCAGCTTGCTACAGGGGTTGAATGAGCAGTTCTTC. It is translated as CASSLLQGLNEQFF.

This clone was recorded only once. The V call is TRBV10-3, the J call TRBJ2-1, with D possibly TRBD1 on 5 matching bases. Looked up from germline, CDR1 is ENHRY and CDR2 is SYGVKD. The CDR3 covers 13 residues. With 0 bases removed from V and 14 bases from J, the gap between germline ends came to 14 bases. In DNA form, the CDR3 reads TGTGCCATCAGTGAGTCGATTTCCAAGGGGAAGTTCTTC. Encoded protein: CAISESISKGKFF.

This sequence joins TRBV7-2 and TRBJ2-7, with TRBD2 identical over 10 bases. This CDR3 has 15 residues. CDR1 SGHTA and CDR2 FQGNSA come from the germline V gene. The V and J ends lost 4 bases and 4 bases, in that order; junction bases with no gene match: 7. The CDR3 DNA sequence: TGTGCCAGCAGCTCCCAGCGGGGGGGCCAGTACGAGCAGTACTTC. It yields the protein CASSSQRGGQYEQYF.

The chain joins TRBV4-2 to TRBJ1-3; TRBD1 might be the D (5 bases). This CDR3 is 15 amino acids long. Per germline, CDR1 LGHNA and CDR2 YNFKEQ. Trimming left V 0 bases short and J 4 bases short, with 10 bases between. This chain's CDR3 is CASSQDGAKGNTIYF. The CDR3 DNA reads as TGTGCCAGCAGCCAAGACGGGGCGAAAGGAAACACCATATATTTT.

This clone was counted between two and nine times. The V call is TRBV7-3, the J call TRBJ2-1; 8 bases line up with TRBD1. The CDR3 covers 15 residues. J lost 3 bases, V lost 3 bases, and 4 bases had no gene match. CDR1 SGHTA and CDR2 FQGTGA come from the germline V gene. The DNA of the CDR3 is TGTGCCAGCAGCTTCAGGGGGCCTGGCTACAATGAGCAGTTCTTC. Amino acids: CASSFRGPGYNEQFF.

The CDR3 loop reads CASSTPGLANEQFF. The CDR3 nucleotides read TGTGCCAGTAGTACCCCGGGACTAGCTAATGAGCAGTTCTTC. The chain combines TRBV19 with TRBJ2-1, with 9 positions matching TRBD2. From germline, CDR1 is LNHDA and CDR2 SQIVND (reference sequence). V trimming: 4 bases; J trimming: 7 bases; junction bases outside the gene matches: 5. The CDR3 totals 14 residues.

J is TRBJ1-3 and V is TRBV2, with no clear D. The CDR3 runs to 15 residues. V dropped 6 bases and J dropped 0 bases, with 12 bases sitting between them. Germline V gene lookup returns CDR1 SNHLY and CDR2 FYNNEI. The CDR3 protein is CASRSTGSSGNTIYF. CDR3 DNA sequence: TGTGCCAGCAGGTCTACGGGGTCCTCTGGAAACACCATATATTTT. Based on the CDR3 plus reference TRBV2 and TRBJ1-3, the full variable domain is EPEVTQTPSHQVTQMGQEVILRCVPISNHLYFYWYRQILGQKVEFLVSFYNNEISEKSEIFDDQFSVERPDGSNFTLKIRSTKLEDSAMYFCASRSTGSSGNTIYFGEGSWLTVV.